Presented here are 2 T cell receptor beta chains from one specimen sequenced in a study of Ad26.COV2.S vaccination and SARS-CoV-2 variants. Sample treatment: around 19 received Ad26.COV2.S at low or high dose, single or two shots; a few received placebo; per-sample allocation not given. All samples were drawn on day 63, counting from the first vaccine or placebo injection. Profiling relied on immunoSEQ multiplex PCR, and the TCRdb table lists in-frame clones only, not all of them. The table has about 410,000 clones, 92% seen once; the top ten hold less than 2%. The input for sequencing was peripheral blood, taken in a trial of Ad26.COV2.S vaccine versus placebo. These receptors were taken from a person aged 18 to 65 who received the Ad26.COV2.S COVID-19 vaccine or a placebo.

The chain carries TRBV2 and TRBJ2-5, with TRBD2 identical over 10 bases. Trimming at V came to 1 base and at J to 3 bases, leaving 5 bases not matched to a gene. The germline CDR1 and CDR2 sequences are SNHLY and FYNNEI. The CDR3 consists of 16 residues. The CDR3 bases are TGTGCCAGCAGTGAAGAACTAGCGGGGCCGAAAGAGACCCAGTACTTC. Translated: CASSEELAGPKETQYF.

The genes are TRBV7-8 and TRBJ2-3; possibly TRBD2 for D (6 bases). This CDR3 has 14 amino acids. Germline V CDR1 and CDR2: SGHVS, FQNEAQ. V shed 2 bases and J shed 3 bases, with 9 bases lying between them. The CDR3 DNA is TGTGCCAGCAGCTTATACCGGGGGACAGATACGCAGTATTTT. It is translated as CASSLYRGTDTQYF.